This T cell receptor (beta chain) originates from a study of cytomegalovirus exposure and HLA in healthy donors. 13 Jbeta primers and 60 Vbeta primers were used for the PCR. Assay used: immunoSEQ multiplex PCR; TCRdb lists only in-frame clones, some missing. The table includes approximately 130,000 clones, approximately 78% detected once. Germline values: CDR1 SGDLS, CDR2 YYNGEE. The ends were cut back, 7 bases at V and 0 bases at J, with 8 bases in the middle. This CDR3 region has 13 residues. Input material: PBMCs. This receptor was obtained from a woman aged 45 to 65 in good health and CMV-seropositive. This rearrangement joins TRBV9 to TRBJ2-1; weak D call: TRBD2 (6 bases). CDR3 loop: CASGRPSYNEQFF. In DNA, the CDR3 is TGTGCCAGCGGGAGGCCCTCCTACAATGAGCAGTTCTTC.